These T cell receptor beta chains were read from a single sample in a study of control samples from healthy donors and cancer patients. Profiling relied on immunoSEQ multiplex PCR, and the TCRdb table lists in-frame clones only, not all of them. The repertoire holds about 160,000 clones, with approximately 93% as singletons. Material: blood. These receptors were obtained from a man younger than 35 in good health. The CDR3 runs from the conserved cysteine through the conserved F or W. The D gene is left open where the match is weak. Clone size appears in some rows only: once, few, many, or a class for an expanded clone.

>.|TRBV7-2|.|TRBJ2-7
TGTGCCAGCAACCGGCCGGAGAGACCCTACGAGCAGTACTTC
CASNRPERPYEQYF
>.|TRBV24-1|.|TRBJ1-1
TGTGCCACCAGTGCCCGACAAGCTTTCTTT
CATSARQAFF
>TRBD2|TRBV19|.|TRBJ2-3
TGTGCCAGTAGTATTGGCCGGACTAGATTTATCCGTGATACGCAGTATTTT
CASSIGRTRFIRDTQYF
>.|TRBV7-2|.|TRBJ2-7
TGTGCCAGCAGCTTCCCAGGATCACACGCCGAGCAGTACTTC
CASSFPGSHAEQYF
>.|TRBV4-2|.|TRBJ2-3
TGTGCCAGCAGCCAAGATCGGGCTACGCAGTATTTT
CASSQDRATQYF
>TRBD1|TRBV29-1|once|TRBJ1-2
TGCAGCGTTAGGACAGGCGACTATGGCTACACCTTC
CSVRTGDYGYTF
>TRBD2|TRBV24-1|.|TRBJ2-2
TGTGCCACCAGTGATCCTATGACTAGCGGGGATGGCACCGGGGAGCTGTTTTTT
CATSDPMTSGDGTGELFF
>.|TRBV27|.|TRBJ1-1
TGTGCCAGCGCGGGCATTGTGAACACTGAAGCTTTCTTT
CASAGIVNTEAFF
>.|TRBV7-3|.|TRBJ2-5
TGTGCCAGCAGCCCCCCGGGGAAGGAAGGGGAGACCCAGTACTTC
CASSPPGKEGETQYF
>.|TRBV11-2|.|TRBJ1-1
TGTGCCAGCAGCTCCCACATGAACACTGAAGCTTTCTTT
CASSSHMNTEAFF
>.|TRBV30|.|TRBJ1-6
TGTGCCTGGAGTCCCCCGGGACACAGCTCCTATAATTCACCCCTCCACTTT
CAWSPPGHSSYNSPLHF
>.|TRBV5-1|.|TRBJ1-1
TGCGCCAGCAGCACGGGACGTCTGAACACTGAAGCTTTCTTT
CASSTGRLNTEAFF
>.|TRBV6-5|.|TRBJ2-7
TGTGCCAGCAGTTCACCGACAGTTCAGTCCTACGAGCAGTACTTC
CASSSPTVQSYEQYF
>TRBD1|TRBV28|once|TRBJ1-5
TGTGCCAGCAGGTGGACAGGGCCGAATCAGCCCCAGCATTTT
CASRWTGPNQPQHF
>.|TRBV10-3|.|TRBJ1-1
TGTGCCATCTCTTTGGGCATTGAAGCTTTCTTT
CAISLGIEAFF
>.|TRBV23-1|.|TRBJ2-1
TGCGCCAGCGGACGGGGGGCAGGCCGCACCTCACTGAGCTCCTACAATGAGCAGTTCTTC
CASGRGAGRTSLSSYNEQFF
>TRBD1|TRBV28|.|TRBJ1-1
TGTGCCAGCAGTTTAGTCCCTCGACAGGGGGCGAGAGCTTTCTTT
CASSLVPRQGARAFF
>TRBD1|TRBV4-2|.|TRBJ2-7
TGTGCCAGCAGCCCCGGACAGGGAAATTCCTACGAGCAGTACTTC
CASSPGQGNSYEQYF
>.|TRBV5-1|.|TRBJ1-1
TGCGCCAGCACTCGCCTCGGGTCATCGGGGACTGAAGCTTTCTTT
CASTRLGSSGTEAFF
>.|TRBV3-1/TRBV3-2|.|TRBJ2-2
TGTGCCAGCAGCCCGTACCCCTGGAGCGGGGAGCTGTTTTTT
CASSPYPWSGELFF
>.|TRBV25-1|.|TRBJ1-2
TGTGCCAGCAGTGAATGGAGGGGGAGGGGTAAAGACTATGGCTACACCTTC
CASSEWRGRGKDYGYTF
>.|TRBV5-8|.|TRBJ2-2
TGTGCCAGCAGCTTGGGAAGGGTGTCAGGGGAGCTGTTTTTT
CASSLGRVSGELFF